A selection of T cell receptor beta chains follows, all from one sample in a study. MiXCR, run by TCRdb on the 5' RACE reads, gives a single entry per CDR3 protein. The sample yields over 50,000 distinct CDR3 sequences, almost 25% seen once. The source material was tumor-infiltrating naive CD4+ T cells sorted from the breast tumor. Receptors originate from a female donor with breast cancer. CDR3s include the opening cysteine and the closing phenylalanine or tryptophan. D genes are given only for firm matches. Clone sizes are given selectively: once, few, many, or a class where the clone is expanded.

CDR3 protein | CDR3 DNA | clone size | D gene | J gene | V gene
CASTLRMGEGTDTQYF | TGTGCCAGCACCTTAAGGATGGGGGAGGGAACAGATACGCAGTATTTT | few | TRBD2 | TRBJ2-3 | TRBV7-2
CASTNLDTGELFF | TGTGCCAGCACGAATTTGGACACCGGGGAGCTGTTTTTT | few | - | TRBJ2-2 | TRBV12-3/TRBV12-4
CASSLGLGPDTQYF | TGCGCCAGCAGCTTGGGATTGGGGCCAGATACGCAGTATTTT | - | - | TRBJ2-3 | TRBV5-1
CSVGKGATDTQYF | TGCAGCGTTGGAAAGGGGGCCACAGATACGCAGTATTTT | few | TRBD1 | TRBJ2-3 | TRBV29-1
CATSDFTGAGGYTF | TGTGCCACCAGTGATTTTACGGGGGCAGGTGGCTACACCTTC | - | - | TRBJ1-2 | TRBV24-1
CASSLGISDTQYF | TGTGCCAGCAGCTTGGGGATATCAGATACGCAGTACTTT | few | - | TRBJ2-3 | TRBV7-9
CSAADRRSSYEQYF | TGCAGTGCTGCTGACAGGAGGAGCTCCTACGAGCAGTACTTC | - | - | TRBJ2-7 | TRBV20-1
CASSKGQGASWTDTQYF | TGTGCCAGCAGTAAGGGACAGGGGGCTTCGTGGACAGATACGCAGTATTTT | - | TRBD1 | TRBJ2-3 | TRBV27
CSASRQGSGYTF | TGCAGTGCTAGCCGGCAGGGATCCGGCTACACCTTC | - | - | TRBJ1-2 | TRBV20-1
CASSWTGTSTDTQYF | TGTGCCAGTTCCTGGACGGGGACTAGCACAGATACGCAGTATTTT | - | - | TRBJ2-3 | TRBV6-1
CASSLGGKGYGYTF | TGTGCCAGCAGTTTAGGGGGGAAAGGCTATGGCTACACCTTC | few | - | TRBJ1-2 | TRBV28
CASRLAGVTDTQYF | TGCGCCAGTCGACTAGCGGGGGTCACAGATACGCAGTATTTT | - | TRBD2 | TRBJ2-3 | TRBV5-1
CASSLDPRGAANEQFF | TGTGCCAGCAGCTTGGACCCTCGGGGGGCAGCCAATGAGCAGTTCTTC | many | - | TRBJ2-1 | TRBV7-3
CSVGLTNNEQFF | TGCAGCGTTGGACTAACAAACAATGAGCAGTTCTTC | - | - | TRBJ2-1 | TRBV29-1
CASSSGTVYGYTF | TGCGCCAGCAGCTCCGGGACCGTCTATGGCTACACCTTC | - | - | TRBJ1-2 | TRBV5-1
CARAGTSGTDTQYF | TGTGCCAGAGCCGGGACTAGTGGCACAGATACGCAGTATTTT | - | TRBD2 | TRBJ2-3 | TRBV2
CASSLLQGLNGYTF | TGTGCCAGCAGCTTGCTACAGGGGCTTAATGGCTACACCTTC | - | TRBD1 | TRBJ1-2 | TRBV5-5
CASSLAVFSGSPPDTQYF | TGTGCCAGCAGCTTAGCGGTCTTTAGCGGGAGTCCTCCAGATACGCAGTATTTT | - | TRBD2 | TRBJ2-3 | TRBV7-8
CASSTGGEGNTIYF | TGCGCCAGCAGCACAGGGGGCGAAGGAAACACCATATATTTT | few | TRBD1 | TRBJ1-3 | TRBV5-1
CASSPRYVTNTEAFF | TGTGCCAGCTCACCACGGTACGTCACGAACACTGAAGCTTTCTTT | few | - | TRBJ1-1 | TRBV18
CASGLGGANYGYTF | TGTGCCAGCGGTTTGGGGGGGGCTAACTATGGCTACACCTTC | - | - | TRBJ1-2 | TRBV7-3